The sequence of this TCR beta chain was determined in a study of PD-L1 blockade in urothelial cancer. Whole-study context: Patients with male sex and bladder-origin urothelial cancer accounted for about 85% of the 29 enrolled. Patients previously received 0 to 3 chemotherapy regimens.

V was shortened by 6 bases and J by 8 bases, with 14 bases between the two germline ends. The length of the CDR3 is 14 residues. Germline CDR1 is LGHNA and CDR2 is YNFKEQ. Assay: immunoSEQ multiplex PCR; the TCRdb copy retains only in-frame clones and omits some. The top ten hold about 15% of the sample, which has 60,000 to 75,000 clones, 75% to 90% seen once. Time point: pretreatment peripheral blood. The sequencing here drew on PBMCs, taken around atezolizumab (anti-PD-L1) treatment. This chain joins TRBV4-2 and TRBJ1-6; perhaps TRBD1 as D (5 bases). The receptor was isolated from a man in his 60s with urothelial cancer. CDR3 sequence (DNA): TGTGCCAGCAGGGTTCAGGGCTCGGATTCACCCCTCCACTTT. Translating gives CASRVQGSDSPLHF.